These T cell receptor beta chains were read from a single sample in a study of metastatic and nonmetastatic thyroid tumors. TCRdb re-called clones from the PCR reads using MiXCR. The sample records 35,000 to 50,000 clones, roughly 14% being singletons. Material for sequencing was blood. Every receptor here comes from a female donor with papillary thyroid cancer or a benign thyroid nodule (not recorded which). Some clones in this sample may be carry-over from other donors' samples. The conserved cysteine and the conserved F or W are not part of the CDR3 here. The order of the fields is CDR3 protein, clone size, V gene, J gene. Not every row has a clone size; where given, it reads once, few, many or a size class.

ATSRDHPLLAESTDTQY	-	TRBV15	TRBJ2-3
ASRPLGTYEQY	many	TRBV6-1	TRBJ2-7
ACSTGTRRGTDTQY	-	TRBV30	TRBJ2-3
ASSVRRRCEQY	-	TRBV27	TRBJ2-7
ASSLYSDRPAGGQY	many	TRBV9	TRBJ2-7
SARGTSGRALDEQY	many	TRBV20-1	TRBJ2-7
ASSIASSYEQY	-	TRBV19	TRBJ2-7
ASSLDRGAYYNEQF	-	TRBV19	TRBJ2-1
ASSLTPRGGNEKLF	few	TRBV5-5	TRBJ1-4
ASTSGVNEQF	-	TRBV11-3	TRBJ2-1
SARDGTGRGYTQY	many	TRBV20-1	TRBJ2-5
ASSRRRQGGTDTQY	many	TRBV7-2	TRBJ2-3
AGSFRSSGDTIY	many	TRBV27	TRBJ1-3
SARASQETQY	many	TRBV20-1	TRBJ2-5
ASSARRAANYGYT	-	TRBV12-3/TRBV12-4	TRBJ1-2
ASPDGNQPQH	many	TRBV28	TRBJ1-5
ASTLRYYGYT	-	TRBV12-3/TRBV12-4	TRBJ1-2
ASTLSDRPSSGNTIY	many	TRBV14	TRBJ1-3
ASRPPGGTEDF	once	TRBV12-3/TRBV12-4	TRBJ1-1
ASSDLTTDTQY	-	TRBV6-4	TRBJ2-3
ASSFTGTVNSPLH	medium-sized	TRBV27	TRBJ1-6
ASSPTANYGYT	medium-sized	TRBV6-1	TRBJ1-2
AWGGRVGINTQY	many	TRBV30	TRBJ2-3
SATTSGETDTQY	many	TRBV20-1	TRBJ2-3
SVKTGVHNEQF	many	TRBV20-1	TRBJ2-1
ASSDLNPLSYEQY	many	TRBV2	TRBJ2-7
ATHTVKGPSADTQY	few	TRBV27	TRBJ2-3